This T cell receptor (beta chain) originates from a study of T cells in Graves' hyperthyroidism and ophthalmopathy. Study observations and caveats: The model made its ophthalmopathy prediction, and onset followed a median approximately 6 months later.

Researchers took RNA transcripts and amplified the TCR beta CDR3 regions from them. With the HTBI primer set, the TCR CDR3 went through a first round of RT-PCR. One entry per CDR3 protein results from TCRdb running MiXCR on the multiplex PCR reads. The sample carries a few hundred thousand distinct CDR3 sequences, around a fifth recorded once. This clonotype was observed many times. Its matching antigen is unknown. Each ophthalmopathy patient scored at least 3 on the Clinical Activity Score and at least 4 on NOSPECS grade, with duration under 3 months. CDR1 and CDR2 from the germline V gene are MNHNS and SASEGT. The CDR3 runs 18 residues. Trimming cost V 1 base and J 2 bases; bases outside gene matches: 13.

The TCR originated in an older woman with Graves' ophthalmopathy. The V gene is TRBV6-1, the J gene TRBJ2-7; TRBD1 aligns across 8 bases. The material sequenced was blood. The CDR3 bases are TGTGCCAGCAGTGAAGGGTCCGGGACAGGTCCCTTCCCCTACGAGCAGTACTTC. It is translated as CASSEGSGTGPFPYEQYF.